This T cell receptor (beta chain) was identified in a study of T cells after yellow fever vaccination. From germline, CDR1 is MNHEY and CDR2 SVGEGT. The length of the CDR3 is 16 residues. J gave up 7 bases and V 7 bases, and 15 bases lay outside the gene matches. MiXCR, run by TCRdb on the 5' RACE reads, gives a single entry per CDR3 protein. In the table there are under 500,000 distinct CDR3 sequences, under 20% of which are singletons. The sequencing used PBMCs, collected before the yellow fever booster vaccination. The source is a young man who received the YFV17D yellow fever vaccine. This chain joins TRBV6-2 or TRBV6-3 and TRBJ2-1, with TRBD2 matching 8 bases. CDR3 sequence: CASIPTIAGRVNEQFF. The CDR3 region has the DNA TGTGCCAGCATCCCCACCATAGCGGGGAGAGTAAATGAGCAGTTCTTC.